These 30 T cell receptor beta chains were all obtained from the same sample, sequenced in a study of blood T cell repertoires in COVID-19. The protocol was immunoSEQ multiplex PCR, while the TCRdb copy is restricted to in-frame clones and leaves out a portion. The sample contains roughly 87,000 clones, roughly 86% of which appear only once. Sequenced: peripheral blood. These receptors were collected from a middle-aged man with acute or convalescent COVID-19.

This sequence joins TRBV10-3 and TRBJ1-6; D might be TRBD1 (5 bases). This CDR3 comprises 14 residues. The V end lost 0 bases, the J end lost 7 bases, and 7 bases lay between the germline ends. The germline V gene encodes CDR1 ENHRY and CDR2 SYGVKD. The CDR3 here is CAISESGGNSPLHF. The CDR3 DNA reads TGTGCCATCAGTGAGTCGGGGGGAAATTCACCCCTCCACTTT.

This chain joins TRBV7-8 and TRBJ2-3; D gene ambiguous. The V end was cut by 2 bases, the J end by 2 bases, with 8 bases between. The CDR3 consists of 14 residues. Germline V lookup: CDR1 SGHVS, CDR2 FQNEAQ. The CDR3 DNA is TGTGCCAGCAGCTTAAACAGCCCCACAGATACGCAGTATTTT. It is translated as CASSLNSPTDTQYF.

This chain links TRBV2 with TRBJ2-1, with 10 bases fitting TRBD2. The CDR3 is 14 residues long. Trimming at V came to 4 bases and at J to 9 bases, leaving 6 bases not matched to a gene. Germline V gene lookup returns CDR1 SNHLY and CDR2 FYNNEI. The CDR3 sequence is CASSGSGRTTEQFF. CDR3 DNA sequence: TGTGCCAGCAGTGGTAGCGGGAGGACCACTGAGCAGTTCTTC.

In the case of this clone: One end of the junction varies from germline; a read error may be responsible. This chain links TRBV5-6 with TRBJ1-4; 9 bases fit TRBD1. The germline gives CDR1 SGHDT, CDR2 YYEEEE. The CDR3 extends over 16 amino acids. This chain's CDR3 is CASSQPTGTGNGKLFF. DNA of the CDR3: TGTGCCAGCAGCCAACCCACCGGGACAGGGAATGGAAAACTGTTTTTT.

The gene calls are TRBV15 and TRBJ2-1; 11 bases align to TRBD1. The ends lost 1 base at V and 2 bases at J; junction bases unmatched: 7. The CDR3 has 18 amino acids. Germline lookup yields CDR1 LNHNV and CDR2 YYDKDF (reference sequence). DNA of the CDR3: TGTGCCACCAGCAGAGCCGGGACAGGGGGAACTACCTACAATGAGCAGTTCTTC. Translated: CATSRAGTGGTTYNEQFF.

This sequence joins TRBV4-2 and TRBJ1-4; D might be TRBD1 (6 bases). The CDR3 consists of 16 residues. Germline V gene lookup returns CDR1 LGHNA and CDR2 YNFKEQ. Trimming took off 0 bases at V and 5 bases at J, with 13 bases between the two ends. The CDR3 is CASSQEGSRGNEKLFF. The CDR3 DNA reads TGTGCCAGCAGCCAAGAGGGGTCCAGGGGAAATGAAAAACTGTTTTTT.

The rearrangement uses TRBV30 and TRBJ1-2; D gene ambiguous. CDR3 length: 11 residues. Trimming left V 7 bases short and J 1 base short, with 7 bases between. The V gene's germline CDR1 is GTSNPN and CDR2 SVGIG (reference sequence). In DNA form, the CDR3 reads TGTGCCTTCCTAAATAACTATGGCTACACCTTC. Translation: CAFLNNYGYTF.

The chain carries TRBV11-2 and TRBJ2-5, with 9 bases aligning to TRBD1. CDR3 length: 15 amino acids. The J segment lost 1 base and the V segment lost 2 bases, leaving 2 bases of the junction unmatched. The germline CDR1 and CDR2 sequences are SGHAT and FQNNGV. The CDR3: CASSLPGQGQETQYF. The DNA of the CDR3 is TGTGCCAGCAGCTTACCGGGACAGGGCCAAGAGACCCAGTACTTC.

The chain links TRBV10-3 to TRBJ2-3; 7 nucleotides line up with TRBD1. Germline values: CDR1 ENHRY, CDR2 SYGVKD. The CDR3 loop spans 15 amino acids. The ends lost 3 bases at V and 11 bases at J; junction bases unmatched: 14. The CDR3 loop reads CAISELGQAVQRQYF. The CDR3 DNA sequence: TGTGCCATCAGTGAACTCGGACAGGCAGTACAGAGGCAGTATTTT.

The chain links TRBV7-2 to TRBJ2-7, with TRBD1 identical over 12 bases. This CDR3 is 15 amino acids long. In germline, CDR1 is SGHTA, CDR2 FQGNSA. Trimming removed 0 bases from V and 4 bases from J; junction bases left unmatched: 1. This chain's CDR3 is CASSLAGQGAYEQYF. The CDR3 DNA reads TGTGCCAGCAGCTTAGCGGGACAGGGGGCATACGAGCAGTACTTC.

The chain has TRBV19 and TRBJ1-1; the D gene is possibly TRBD1 (6 bases). This CDR3 has 15 residues. CDR1 is LNHDA and CDR2 is SQIVND in the germline V gene (reference sequence). The germline V and J ends were trimmed by 7 bases and 5 bases, with 20 bases remaining between them. In nucleotides, the CDR3 is TGTGCCAGTACCCCAGGTGGGGGGGCGGGGACTGAAGCTTTCTTT. Protein sequence: CASTPGGGAGTEAFF.

This chain links TRBV30 with TRBJ1-1; D is undetermined. In germline, CDR1 is GTSNPN, CDR2 SVGIG (reference sequence). CDR3 size: 14 residues. V lost 0 bases and J lost 2, with 10 bases in between. This chain's CDR3 is CAWSVQTPNTEAFF. The CDR3, as DNA: TGTGCCTGGAGTGTACAAACACCCAACACTGAAGCTTTCTTT.

The gene calls are TRBV9 and TRBJ2-1; 10 nucleotides match TRBD2. Losses at the gene ends were 0 bases for V and 8 bases for J; bases not matched to a gene: 5. Germline lookup yields CDR1 SGDLS and CDR2 YYNGEE. This CDR3 is built from 15 residues. The DNA for the CDR3 is TGTGCCAGCAGCGTAGCTAGCGGGGGTATGGATGAGCAGTTCTTC. Its protein is CASSVASGGMDEQFF.

The CDR3 is CASSQGGVETQYF. Written as DNA, the CDR3 is TGTGCCAGCAGCCAAGGGGGGGTTGAGACCCAGTACTTC. The chain uses TRBV3-1 (or the pseudogene TRBV3-2) and TRBJ2-5; weak D call: TRBD2 (6 bases). The CDR3 extends over 13 amino acids. The V gene's germline CDR1 is LGHDT and CDR2 YNNKEL (reference sequence). V was clipped by 1 base and J by 5 bases, with 8 bases between them.

The chain carries TRBV6-5 and TRBJ2-7; D unclear. The germline V and J ends were trimmed by 2 bases and 8 bases, with 7 bases remaining between them. Germline values: CDR1 MNHEY, CDR2 SVGAGI. The CDR3 runs to 11 residues. The DNA of the CDR3 is TGTGCCAGCAGTTACGAGCTAAAGCAGTACTTC. Residues: CASSYELKQYF.

This clone was recorded once. The rearrangement joins TRBV19 to TRBJ1-2; no reliable D call. Trimming left V 3 bases short and J 4 bases short, with 15 bases between. The CDR3 loop spans 15 amino acids. CDR1 is LNHDA and CDR2 is SQIVND in the germline V gene (reference sequence). The CDR3 reads CASSIPSDGLYGYTF. DNA for the CDR3: TGTGCCAGTAGTATTCCCTCCGACGGACTCTATGGCTACACCTTC.

V gene TRBV6-5 combines with J gene TRBJ2-7; D unclear. The CDR3 totals 13 residues. Deletions cut 2 bases from V and 0 bases from J, with 5 bases between. Germline V gene lookup returns CDR1 MNHEY and CDR2 SVGAGI. This chain's CDR3 is CASSYLPSYEQYF. The CDR3 DNA is TGTGCCAGCAGTTACCTACCCTCCTACGAGCAGTACTTC.

V usage is TRBV5-1 and J usage is TRBJ2-3; D unresolved. The ends were cut back, 0 bases at V and 2 bases at J, with 10 bases in the middle. In germline, CDR1 is SGHRS, CDR2 YFSETQ. The CDR3 is 15 amino acids. The CDR3 DNA reads as TGCGCCAGCAGCTTGGGAGCGAGAAACACAGATACGCAGTATTTT. Amino acid sequence: CASSLGARNTDTQYF.

The J gene is TRBJ1-2, the V gene TRBV5-8, with D perhaps matching TRBD1 (6 bases). Germline CDR1 and CDR2: SGHTS and YDEGEE. V lost 6 bases and J lost 4, with 19 bases in between. The CDR3 extends over 15 amino acids. CDR3 in amino acids: CASTEGVGVGYGYTF. Here the CDR3 DNA reads TGTGCCAGCACCGAGGGGGTCGGGGTTGGCTATGGCTACACCTTC.

This chain uses TRBV19 with TRBJ1-5; TRBD1 agrees at 8 bases. With V trimmed by 6 bases and J by 1 base, 5 bases remained unmatched. Per germline, CDR1 LNHDA and CDR2 SQIVND (reference sequence). This CDR3 is 15 amino acids long. The CDR3 DNA follows: TGTGCCAGTAGAATGGACAGGGCAAGCAATCAGCCCCAGCATTTT. Translation: CASRMDRASNQPQHF.

This clone was seen once. This chain connects TRBV7-2 to TRBJ2-7, with 7 bases aligning to TRBD1. This CDR3 region has 15 residues. Germline values: CDR1 SGHTA, CDR2 FQGNSA. After removal of 1 base from V and 0 bases from J, the junction contained 3 bases not matched to a gene. CDR3 loop: CASSLESGGSYEQYF. Written as DNA, the CDR3 is TGTGCCAGCAGCTTAGAGTCAGGGGGCTCCTACGAGCAGTACTTC. The full variable domain, in which reference TRBV7-2 and TRBJ2-7 provide the parts outside the CDR3, is GAGVSQSPSNKVTEKGKDVELRCDPISGHTALYWYRQSLGQGLEFLIYFQGNSAPDKSGLPSDRFSAERTGGSVSTLTIQRTQQEDSAVYLCASSLESGGSYEQYFGPGTRLTVT.

In nucleotides, the CDR3 is TGTGCCAGCAGCCCTACCCCGACAGGGTTCAATCAGCCCCAGCATTTT. It translates to CASSPTPTGFNQPQHF. The rearrangement links TRBV5-5 to TRBJ1-5; the match to TRBD1 covers 7 bases. With V trimmed by 4 bases and J by 3 bases, 10 bases remained unmatched. The CDR3 runs to 16 residues. CDR1 SGHKS and CDR2 YYEKEE come from the germline V gene (reference sequence).

V is TRBV5-1 and J is TRBJ2-3; 7 bases fit TRBD2. With 3 bases clipped from V and 0 bases from J, the junction kept 7 bases outside the gene matches. Germline loops: CDR1 SGHRS, CDR2 YFSETQ. The CDR3 loop spans 16 amino acids. CDR3 in DNA: TGCGCCAGCAGCTCCAGCCCAGCGGGAAGCACAGATACGCAGTATTTT. Translated: CASSSSPAGSTDTQYF.

The chain joins TRBV7-8 to TRBJ1-2; D might be TRBD1 (6 bases). The CDR3 consists of 15 residues. Germline-derived CDR1 and CDR2 are SGHVS and FQNEAQ. V was pared by 5 bases and J by 1 base, with 14 bases between. CDR3 protein: CASSATGFDNYGYTF. The CDR3 DNA is TGTGCCAGCAGCGCAACAGGGTTTGATAACTATGGCTACACCTTC.

The CDR3 region is CATNEEGMNTEAFF. DNA of the CDR3: TGTGCCACCAACGAGGAGGGGATGAACACTGAAGCTTTCTTT. J is TRBJ1-1 and V is TRBV19; tentative D call: TRBD1 (5 bases). Germline loops: CDR1 LNHDA, CDR2 SQIVND (reference sequence). The CDR3 covers 14 residues. V lost 10 bases and J 0 bases, leaving 15 bases between the germline ends.

The chain couples TRBV19 to TRBJ1-5; D unclear. In germline, CDR1 is LNHDA, CDR2 SQIVND (reference sequence). The CDR3 totals 16 residues. V lost 1 base, J lost 4 bases, and 14 bases lay in between. CDR3: CASSIVGAGGNQPQHF. For the CDR3, the DNA is TGTGCCAGTAGTATAGTAGGAGCAGGAGGAAATCAGCCCCAGCATTTT.

This chain links TRBV19 with TRBJ2-3; TRBD2 agrees at 10 bases. The V and J ends lost 9 bases and 2 bases, in that order; junction bases with no gene match: 8. Germline assignment: CDR1 LNHDA and CDR2 SQIVND (reference sequence). The CDR3 is 15 residues long. The CDR3 region has the DNA TGTGCCAGCTCTAGCGGGGGTAGTGTCACAGATACGCAGTATTTT. Amino acids: CASSSGGSVTDTQYF.

This clone has more than one count but fewer than ten. The V call is TRBV7-9, the J call TRBJ2-2, with D tentatively TRBD1 (6 bases). The ends were cut back, 1 base at V and 5 bases at J, with 8 bases in the middle. The CDR3 spans 14 residues. Germline V gene data show CDR1 as SEHNR and CDR2 as FQNEAQ (reference sequence). CDR3 sequence: CASSLVGATGELFF. As DNA, the CDR3 is TGTGCCAGCAGCTTAGTGGGGGCTACCGGGGAGCTGTTTTTT.

The rearrangement links TRBV5-4 to TRBJ1-2; D uncertain. The length of the CDR3 is 16 residues. V lost 0 bases to trimming and J lost 5 bases, with 17 bases between them. Germline V gene data show CDR1 as SGHNT and CDR2 as YYREEE (reference sequence). The CDR3, as DNA: TGTGCCAGCAGCTTGGACGTAGAAAAAGCCAAATATGGCTACACCTTC. Its translation is CASSLDVEKAKYGYTF.

This chain uses TRBV21-1 with TRBJ2-2; the DNA was not compared with TRBD2, the D call given in the table. TRBV21-1 is termed a pseudogene. CDR3 length: 13 amino acids. The CDR3 sequence is CAIHGGDTGELFF. CDR3 coding DNA: TGTGCCATCCACGGCGGAGACACCGGGGAGCTGTTTTTT.